Presented here are 27 T cell receptor beta chains from one specimen sequenced in a study of T-cell memory formation after mild COVID-19. In TCRdb, the 5' RACE reads were re-called with MiXCR into one record per CDR3 protein. Of about 470,000 distinct CDR3 sequences in the sample, around a quarter were seen once. What was sequenced was PBMCs or a T cell subset sorted from them (not recorded which). These receptors were obtained from an adult woman who had mild COVID-19 (a few samples of this study predate the infection). Cell type and time point are not known.

This clonotype has ten or more counts. The chain is built from TRBV6-5 and TRBJ2-1; D unclear. The germline gives CDR1 MNHEY, CDR2 SVGAGI. V was clipped by 6 bases and J by 6 bases, with 12 bases between them. This CDR3 has 13 amino acids. The CDR3 DNA sequence: TGTGCCAGCAGGGAGCGTTCCGTCAATGAGCAGTTCTTC. Encoded protein: CASRERSVNEQFF.

This clonotype was seen only a few times. This chain connects TRBV7-2 to TRBJ2-1; 7 bases map to TRBD2. CDR1 and CDR2 (germline): SGHTA, FQGNSA. The CDR3 is made up of 14 amino acids. V trimming: 1 base; J trimming: 5 bases; junction bases outside the gene matches: 2. CDR3 region: CASSLGGSDNEQFF. The CDR3 DNA is TGTGCCAGCAGCTTAGGCGGGAGCGACAATGAGCAGTTCTTC. Combining the CDR3 with reference TRBV7-2 and TRBJ2-1 gives the whole variable domain GAGVSQSPSNKVTEKGKDVELRCDPISGHTALYWYRQSLGQGLEFLIYFQGNSAPDKSGLPSDRFSAERTGGSVSTLTIQRTQQEDSAVYLCASSLGGSDNEQFFGPGTRLTVL.

The chain combines TRBV3-1 with TRBJ1-2; TRBD1 matches at 7 bases. The V segment lost 4 bases and the J segment 8 bases; nucleotides outside the gene matches: 7. The germline CDR1 and CDR2 sequences are LGHDT and YNNKEL (reference sequence). The CDR3 consists of 13 residues. This CDR3 reads CASSPVTGRGYTF. The CDR3 nucleotides are TGTGCCAGCAGCCCCGTGACAGGGCGCGGCTACACCTTC.

The rearrangement joins TRBV7-9 to TRBJ1-6, with D possibly matching TRBD1 (5 bases). Germline V gene lookup returns CDR1 SEHNR and CDR2 FQNEAQ (reference sequence). The CDR3 length is 16 residues. Trimming removed 4 bases from V and 0 bases from J, with 10 bases in between. CDR3 sequence: CASSSRDNSYNSPLHF. The CDR3 DNA sequence: TGTGCCAGCAGCTCCAGGGATAACTCCTATAATTCACCCCTCCACTTT.

This chain uses TRBV7-9 with TRBJ2-2; 8 bases align to TRBD1. The junction had 4 bases not matched to a gene; V was cut back by 4 bases and J by 0 bases. Per the germline V gene, CDR1 is SEHNR and CDR2 is FQNEAQ (reference sequence). The CDR3 totals 16 residues. The CDR3 DNA is TGTGCCAGCAGCTCCGCGACAGGGGCGAACACCGGGGAGCTGTTTTTT. Protein product: CASSSATGANTGELFF.

The chain combines TRBV24-1 with TRBJ2-1; D is ambiguous. Trimming pared 4 bases from V and 4 bases from J, leaving 16 bases between. Per germline, CDR1 KGHDR and CDR2 SFDVKD. This CDR3 has 16 amino acids. The CDR3 DNA reads TGTGCCACCAGTGACGTTAGCACCGGCCGGTACAATGAGCAGTTCTTC. Its protein is CATSDVSTGRYNEQFF.

This clonotype was detected only a few times. The chain recombines TRBV23-1 with TRBJ2-4; no definite D call. TRBV23-1 is an open reading frame whose function is uncertain. The V end was cut by 4 bases, the J end by 1 base, with 11 bases between. The CDR3 consists of 15 residues. Here the CDR3 DNA reads TGCGCCAGCAGTCCAACGATAGGGGCCAAAAACATTCAGTACTTC. It specifies CASSPTIGAKNIQYF.

V gene TRBV5-1 combines with J gene TRBJ2-7; maybe TRBD1 (5 bases). The CDR3 extends over 14 amino acids. Germline lookup yields CDR1 SGHRS and CDR2 YFSETQ. V lost 2 bases, J lost 6 bases, and 15 bases lay in between. The CDR3 coding sequence is TGCGCCAGCAGCTTTAGGAGTGGTCAGGGCGAGCAGTACTTC. As protein: CASSFRSGQGEQYF.

This clonotype was detected a few times. This chain joins TRBV19 and TRBJ1-1, with D possibly matching TRBD1 (5 bases). The CDR3 totals 13 residues. Looked up from germline, CDR1 is LNHDA and CDR2 is SQIVND (reference sequence). V gave up 3 bases and J gave up 3 bases, with 8 bases separating them. CDR3 residues: CASSIGAYTEAFF. CDR3 nucleotides: TGTGCCAGTAGTATCGGGGCGTACACTGAAGCTTTCTTT.

This clonotype has just a few counts. V is TRBV24-1 and J is TRBJ2-1; TRBD2 agrees at 7 bases. V shed 0 bases and J 7 bases; nucleotides not matched to a gene: 11. This CDR3 comprises 17 residues. Germline V CDR1 and CDR2: KGHDR, SFDVKD. The CDR3 DNA follows: TGTGCCACCAGTGATTTGATTCACGGATCGGGGGGAAATGAGCAGTTCTTC. This codes for CATSDLIHGSGGNEQFF.

The chain couples TRBV2 to TRBJ2-1; TRBD1 matches at 7 bases. CDR1 SNHLY and CDR2 FYNNEI come from the germline V gene. V gave up 3 bases and J gave up 4 bases; unmatched junction bases: 9. CDR3 size: 16 residues. The CDR3 is CASSDRTGDVYNEQFF. The CDR3 DNA reads as TGTGCCAGCAGTGACAGGACAGGAGATGTATACAATGAGCAGTTCTTC.

V and J are TRBV4-1 and TRBJ2-1, with 14 bases lining up with TRBD2. V shed 4 bases and J 0 bases; nucleotides not matched to a gene: 8. From germline, CDR1 is MGHRA and CDR2 YSYEKL. The CDR3 is 19 residues long. The CDR3 sequence is CASSRGLAGGLSSYNEQFF. The DNA for the CDR3 is TGCGCCAGCAGCCGAGGACTAGCGGGGGGCCTGAGCTCCTACAATGAGCAGTTCTTC.

This clonotype has only a few counts. This chain uses TRBV4-2 with TRBJ2-7; 11 bases match TRBD2. The CDR3 loop spans 18 amino acids. After removal of 3 bases from V and 0 bases from J, the junction contained 10 bases not matched to a gene. Germline CDR1 reads LGHNA; CDR2 reads YNFKEQ. CDR3 coding DNA: TGTGCCAGCAGCCATGGACTAGCGGGCGGCCGACCCTCCTACGAGCAGTACTTC. The encoded protein is CASSHGLAGGRPSYEQYF.

This clonotype was detected a few times. The chain links TRBV7-9 to TRBJ2-7; 8 bases agree with TRBD2. The trim removed 4 bases at V and 0 bases at J, leaving 11 bases unmatched. Looked up from germline, CDR1 is SEHNR and CDR2 is FQNEAQ (reference sequence). This CDR3 region has 17 residues. The CDR3 spells CASSSSLGLAGSYEQYF. The CDR3 DNA reads TGTGCCAGCAGCTCCTCTTTAGGGCTAGCGGGCTCCTACGAGCAGTACTTC.

This chain joins TRBV7-9 and TRBJ2-1; 9 bases match TRBD2. In germline, CDR1 is SEHNR, CDR2 FQNEAQ (reference sequence). CDR3 size: 18 residues. V shed 6 bases, J shed 2 bases, and the junction held 14 bases outside the gene matches. CDR3 loop: CASSSPLTRGGTYNEQFF. CDR3 DNA sequence: TGTGCCAGCAGTTCACCTCTTACGCGGGGGGGAACCTACAATGAGCAGTTCTTC.

The chain combines TRBV2 with TRBJ2-7, with 9 bases that match TRBD1. Germline lookup yields CDR1 SNHLY and CDR2 FYNNEI. Trimming at V came to 3 bases and at J to 3 bases, leaving 15 bases not matched to a gene. This CDR3 region has 18 residues. The CDR3, as DNA: TGTGCCAGCAGTGATACCGTGTTAGCCGGGACAGGGCACTACGAGCAGTACTTC. Translation gives CASSDTVLAGTGHYEQYF.

Only a few counts were recorded for this clonotype. The chain joins TRBV6-2 or TRBV6-3 to TRBJ2-7, with a weak D call TRBD2 (6 bases). The V end lost 5 bases, the J end lost 3 bases, and 14 bases lay between the germline ends. In germline, CDR1 is MNHEY, CDR2 SVGEGT. The CDR3 consists of 14 residues. The CDR3 DNA sequence: TGTGCCAGCAGTACCCCGACTAGTTACTACGAGCAGTACTTC. The encoded protein is CASSTPTSYYEQYF.

In this sample, this clonotype turned up a few times. The CDR3 DNA is TGTGCCAGCAGTTACTCGGATAAGGACACCGGGGAGCTGTTTTTT. Protein product: CASSYSDKDTGELFF. The rearrangement uses TRBV6-2 or TRBV6-3 and TRBJ2-2; D unclear. This CDR3 is 15 amino acids long. Germline V lookup: CDR1 MNHEY, CDR2 SVGEGT. Deletions cut 0 bases from V and 3 bases from J, with 8 bases between.

This clonotype turned up a few times. The chain recombines TRBV3-1 with TRBJ2-3; 10 bases fit TRBD2. Germline V gene lookup returns CDR1 LGHDT and CDR2 YNNKEL (reference sequence). The CDR3 extends over 16 amino acids. Trimming removed 4 bases from V and 5 bases from J; junction bases left unmatched: 9. CDR3 region: CASSLSAGGPRDTQYF. The CDR3 DNA follows: TGTGCCAGCAGCCTTTCAGCGGGAGGGCCGAGAGATACGCAGTATTTT.

The chain is built from TRBV9 and TRBJ2-3; a weak D match, TRBD1 (6 bases). The CDR3 is 15 amino acids. Trimming shortened V by 3 bases and J by 0 bases, and 11 bases separated the two germline ends. Germline values: CDR1 SGDLS, CDR2 YYNGEE. CDR3 in amino acids: CASSAQQGSTDTQYF. The CDR3 DNA is TGTGCCAGCAGCGCCCAACAGGGTAGCACAGATACGCAGTATTTT. The entire variable domain, with the rest obtained from reference TRBV9 and TRBJ2-3, is as follows: DSGVTQTPKHLITATGQRVTLRCSPRSGDLSVYWYQQSLDQGLQFLIQYYNGEERAKGNILERFSAQQFPDLHSELNLSSLELGDSALYFCASSAQQGSTDTQYFGPGTRLTVL.

The chain has TRBV20-1 and TRBJ1-5, with D perhaps matching TRBD1 (5 bases). This CDR3 region has 14 residues. Germline CDR1 DFQATT, CDR2 SNEGSKA (reference sequence). Trimming shortened V by 6 bases and J by 0 bases, and 12 bases separated the two germline ends. CDR3 residues: CSALTVHSNQPQHF. The CDR3 nucleotides are TGCAGTGCCCTGACAGTTCATAGCAATCAGCCCCAGCATTTT.

This chain joins TRBV6-1 and TRBJ2-7, with 8 bases that match TRBD1. Losses at the gene ends were 6 bases for V and 2 bases for J; bases not matched to a gene: 9. CDR3 length: 15 residues. The germline V gene encodes CDR1 MNHNS and CDR2 SASEGT. This CDR3 reads CASSFRTGPAYEQYF. DNA for the CDR3: TGTGCCAGCAGCTTCCGGACAGGGCCGGCCTACGAGCAGTACTTC.

The V call is TRBV6-6, the J call TRBJ1-6, with a possible D match to TRBD1 (5 bases). The germline gives CDR1 MNHNY, CDR2 SVGAGI (reference sequence). Trimming stripped 0 bases from V and 10 bases from J, with 10 bases between. This CDR3 comprises 14 residues. CDR3 bases: TGTGCCAGCAGTTACTCCCAGGGTCACTCACCCCTCCACTTT. Amino acids: CASSYSQGHSPLHF.

V usage is TRBV6-4 and J usage is TRBJ1-6, with a tentative D call TRBD1 (5 bases). V gave up 0 bases and J gave up 9 bases, with 15 bases separating them. CDR3 length equals 16 residues. Germline assignment: CDR1 MRHNA and CDR2 SNTAGT. The CDR3 nucleotides are TGTGCCAGCAGTGACTCTTCGGCAGGGCTCGGTTCACCCCTCCACTTT. It specifies CASSDSSAGLGSPLHF.

This clonotype was found a few times. This chain links TRBV5-4 with TRBJ2-2, with 9 bases identical to TRBD1. Germline V gene lookup returns CDR1 SGHNT and CDR2 YYREEE (reference sequence). CDR3 size: 16 residues. With V trimmed by 5 bases and J by 4 bases, 9 bases remained unmatched. CDR3 sequence reads: CASRIWGQGRTGELFF. CDR3 DNA sequence: TGTGCCAGCAGAATTTGGGGACAGGGACGCACCGGGGAGCTGTTTTTT.

The chain is built from TRBV5-4 and TRBJ1-2, with D tentatively TRBD1 (5 bases). CDR1 SGHNT and CDR2 YYREEE come from the germline V gene (reference sequence). V dropped 4 bases and J dropped 7 bases, with 14 bases sitting between them. The CDR3 runs 13 residues. The CDR3 loop is CASSRNGDVGYTF. DNA of the CDR3: TGTGCCAGCAGCCGGAACGGGGACGTTGGCTACACCTTC. The whole variable domain, remainder taken from reference TRBV5-4 and TRBJ1-2, is ETGVTQSPTHLIKTRGQQVTLRCSSQSGHNTVSWYQQALGQGPQFIFQYYREEENGRGNFPPRFSGLQFPNYSSELNVNALELDDSALYLCASSRNGDVGYTFGSGTRLTVV.

The chain joins TRBV6-1 to TRBJ2-2; 7 bases align to TRBD1. The CDR3 covers 15 residues. Trimming took 4 bases from V and 2 from J; bases not matched to a gene: 4. The germline gives CDR1 MNHNS, CDR2 SASEGT. The CDR3 is CASSGRQGNTGELFF. CDR3 nucleotide sequence: TGTGCCAGCAGTGGCCGACAGGGTAACACCGGGGAGCTGTTTTTT.